This T cell receptor beta chain stems from a study of T cell responses to AZD1222 COVID-19 vaccine. Broader study findings: Vaccine-associated CD4 TCRs spanned spike, dominant at 160-218 and 743-854. Repertoire sampling happened only post peak T cell response.

This clone showed up just once. Its matching antigen is unknown. Using immunoSEQ multiplex PCR, the repertoire was profiled, and TCRdb retains in-frame clones only, with some absent. The data hold under 200,000 clones, with 90% to 95% observed a single time. With 3 bases removed from V and 0 bases from J, the gap between germline ends came to 6 bases. Per germline, CDR1 MGHDK and CDR2 SYGVNS. This CDR3 contains 14 residues. This TCR was recovered from an adult in good health. The V gene is TRBV25-1, the J gene TRBJ2-1; D remains ambiguous. The material sequenced was peripheral blood, taken on day 0 of AZD1222 vaccination. The CDR3 sequence: CASSDVNSYNEQFF. The CDR3 nucleotides read TGTGCCAGCAGTGACGTAAACTCCTACAATGAGCAGTTCTTC.